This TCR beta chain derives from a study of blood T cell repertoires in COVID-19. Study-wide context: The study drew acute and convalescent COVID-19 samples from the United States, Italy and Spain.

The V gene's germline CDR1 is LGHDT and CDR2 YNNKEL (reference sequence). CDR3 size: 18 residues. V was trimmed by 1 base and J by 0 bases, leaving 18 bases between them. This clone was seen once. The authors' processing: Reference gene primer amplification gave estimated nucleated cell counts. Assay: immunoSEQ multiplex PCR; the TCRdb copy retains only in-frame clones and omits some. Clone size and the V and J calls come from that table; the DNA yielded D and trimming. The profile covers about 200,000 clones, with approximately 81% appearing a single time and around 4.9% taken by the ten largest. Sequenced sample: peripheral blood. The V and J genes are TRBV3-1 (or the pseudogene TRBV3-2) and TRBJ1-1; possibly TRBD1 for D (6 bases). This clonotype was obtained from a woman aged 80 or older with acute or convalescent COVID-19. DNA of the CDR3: TGTGCCAGCAGCCAAGGACTTGGACAGTTCCTGATGAACACTGAAGCTTTCTTT. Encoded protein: CASSQGLGQFLMNTEAFF.